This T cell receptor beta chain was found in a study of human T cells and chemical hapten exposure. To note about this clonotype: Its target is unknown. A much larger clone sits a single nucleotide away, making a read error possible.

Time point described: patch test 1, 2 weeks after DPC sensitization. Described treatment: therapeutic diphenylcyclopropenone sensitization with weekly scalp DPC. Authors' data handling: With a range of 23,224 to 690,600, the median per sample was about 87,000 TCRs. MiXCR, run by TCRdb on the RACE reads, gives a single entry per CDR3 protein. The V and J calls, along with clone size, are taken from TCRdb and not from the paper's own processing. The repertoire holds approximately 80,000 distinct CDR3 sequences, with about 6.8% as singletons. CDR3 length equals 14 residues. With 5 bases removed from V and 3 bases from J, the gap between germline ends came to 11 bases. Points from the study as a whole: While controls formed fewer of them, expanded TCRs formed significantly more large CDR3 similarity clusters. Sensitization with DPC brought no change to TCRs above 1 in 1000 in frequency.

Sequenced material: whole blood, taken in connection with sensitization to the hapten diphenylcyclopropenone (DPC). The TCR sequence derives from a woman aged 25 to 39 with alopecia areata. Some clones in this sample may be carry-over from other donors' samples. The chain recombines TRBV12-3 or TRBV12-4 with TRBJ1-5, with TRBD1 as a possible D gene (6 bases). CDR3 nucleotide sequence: TGTGCCAGCAGTGGCTGGACAGACAATCAGCCCCAGCATTTT. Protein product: CASSGWTDNQPQHF.